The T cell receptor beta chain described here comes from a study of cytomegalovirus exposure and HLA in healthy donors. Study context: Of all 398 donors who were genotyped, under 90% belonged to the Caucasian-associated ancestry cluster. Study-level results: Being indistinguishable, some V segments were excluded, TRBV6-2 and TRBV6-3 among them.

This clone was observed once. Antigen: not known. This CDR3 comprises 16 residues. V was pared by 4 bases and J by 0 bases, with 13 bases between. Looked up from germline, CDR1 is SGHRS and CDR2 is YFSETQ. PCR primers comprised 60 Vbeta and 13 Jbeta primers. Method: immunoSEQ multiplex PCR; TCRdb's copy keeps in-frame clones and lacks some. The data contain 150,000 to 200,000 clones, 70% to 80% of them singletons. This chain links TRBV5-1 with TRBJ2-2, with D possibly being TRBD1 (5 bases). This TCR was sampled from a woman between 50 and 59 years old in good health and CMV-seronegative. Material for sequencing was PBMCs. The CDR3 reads CASSGALTANTGELFF. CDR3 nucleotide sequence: TGCGCCAGCAGCGGGGCCCTAACCGCGAACACCGGGGAGCTGTTTTTT.